Sequencing of this T cell receptor beta chain was carried out in a study of T cell repertoires in cytomegalovirus infection. Background on the study: Shared public TCR beta signatures pointed to both CMV infection and a matching HLA type.

Germline-derived CDR1 and CDR2 are SGHVS and FNYEAQ. The V and J ends lost 1 base and 0 bases, in that order; junction bases with no gene match: 2. This CDR3 comprises 16 residues. MiXCR, run by TCRdb on the reads, gives a single entry per CDR3 protein. The table records 560,000 or so distinct CDR3 sequences, 16% of them present only once. This clonotype was recorded many times. Its antigen remains unidentified. The study's findings and limits: Carriage of CMV together with the relevant HLA was identifiable through cumulative public TCR beta family frequency. It was HLA-C-restricted CMV-specific TCR beta clonotypes that dominated the response ex vivo.

Sequencing was carried out using CD8+ T cells from PBMCs. The clonotype originates from a human donor in good health (CMV status not recorded). Some clones in this sample may be carry-over from other donors' samples. The chain links TRBV7-6 to TRBJ1-5, with 8 bases lining up with TRBD1. This CDR3 reads CASSLGQGYSNQPQHF. Here the CDR3 DNA reads TGTGCCAGCAGCTTAGGACAGGGGTATAGCAATCAGCCCCAGCATTTT. The full variable domain, rest sourced from reference TRBV7-6 and TRBJ1-5, is GAGVSQSPRYKVTKRGQDVALRCDPISGHVSLYWYRQALGQGPEFLTYFNYEAQQDKSGLPNDRFSAERPEGSISTLTIQRTEQRDSAMYRCASSLGQGYSNQPQHFGDGTRLSIL.